One sample yielded the 21 T cell receptor beta chains listed below, sequenced in a study of blood T cells in healthy people across ages. Then a second PCR, running about 6 to 11 cycles, was carried out with a sample-barcoded 5' primer and a J-beta primer mix. TCRdb re-analysed the 5' RACE reads in MiXCR, keeping a single row per CDR3 protein. The repertoire holds around 900,000 distinct CDR3 sequences, with roughly 47% as singletons. Specimen: blood. The source is a woman aged 60-70 years in good health.

The rearrangement uses TRBV6-2 or TRBV6-3 and TRBJ1-5; tentatively, D is TRBD1 (5 bases). The V gene's germline CDR1 is MNHEY and CDR2 SVGEGT. There are 16 residues in the CDR3. Trimming removed 2 bases at V and 2 bases at J, with 13 bases between. The CDR3 loop is CASSYARGSGNQPQHF. The DNA for the CDR3 is TGTGCCAGCAGTTACGCAAGGGGAAGCGGCAATCAGCCCCAGCATTTT.

V usage is TRBV20-1 and J usage is TRBJ2-1; no clear D. The V end lost 3 bases, the J end lost 8 bases, and 11 bases lay between the germline ends. The CDR3 sequence is 12 residues long. Germline V gene data show CDR1 as DFQATT and CDR2 as SNEGSKA (reference sequence). This CDR3 is CSASLGLDEQFF. In DNA form, the CDR3 reads TGCAGTGCTAGCCTAGGTCTCGATGAGCAGTTCTTC.

The chain links TRBV3-1 to TRBJ2-1; 11 positions match TRBD2. V gave up 2 bases and J gave up 9 bases; unmatched junction bases: 6. Germline V gene lookup returns CDR1 LGHDT and CDR2 YNNKEL (reference sequence). This CDR3 has 15 residues. CDR3 protein: CASSQSSGGLGEQFF. In DNA, the CDR3 is TGTGCCAGCAGCCAATCTAGCGGGGGGTTGGGTGAGCAGTTCTTC.

V and J are TRBV28 and TRBJ1-1; D is uncertain. Germline V gene lookup returns CDR1 MDHEN and CDR2 SYDVKM. V lost 5 bases and J 4 bases, leaving 17 bases between the germline ends. CDR3 length: 15 residues. The CDR3 DNA sequence: TGTGCCAGCAGTGAGGGATCGGCATCAGGCACTGAAGCTTTCTTT. It specifies CASSEGSASGTEAFF.

This CDR3 reads CASSWEAVTYNEQFF. The CDR3 coding sequence is TGCGCCAGCAGCTGGGAAGCGGTTACCTACAATGAGCAGTTCTTC. The V call is TRBV5-1, the J call TRBJ2-1; a possible D gene is TRBD2 (5 bases). V lost 3 bases and J 2 bases, leaving 12 bases between the germline ends. Germline CDR1 SGHRS, CDR2 YFSETQ. The CDR3 spans 15 residues.

This chain uses TRBV20-1 with TRBJ2-3; D not certain. The germline V gene encodes CDR1 DFQATT and CDR2 SNEGSKA (reference sequence). The CDR3 consists of 13 residues. CDR3 sequence (DNA): TGCAGCATGGGCGATCTCCTTAGGGATACGCAGTATTTT. It yields the protein CSMGDLLRDTQYF.

This clonotype was seen a few times. V is TRBV4-1 and J is TRBJ2-7; 11 positions agree with TRBD2. Germline CDR1 and CDR2: MGHRA and YSYEKL. The CDR3 extends over 15 amino acids. After removal of 4 bases from V and 2 bases from J, the junction contained 4 bases not matched to a gene. CDR3 residues: CASSPTSGTTYEQYF. In DNA, the CDR3 is TGCGCCAGCAGCCCGACTAGCGGGACGACCTACGAGCAGTACTTC.

This clonotype occurred a few times. The chain combines TRBV4-2 with TRBJ2-6; 9 bases are a match to TRBD1. This CDR3 is built from 17 residues. Germline assignment: CDR1 LGHNA and CDR2 YNFKEQ. The junction had 3 bases not matched to a gene; V was cut back by 3 bases and J by 0 bases. CDR3 protein: CASSQGTGFSGANVLTF. The DNA of the CDR3 is TGTGCCAGCAGCCAGGGGACAGGGTTCTCTGGGGCCAACGTCCTGACTTTC.

The sample holds one count of this clonotype. The V and J genes are TRBV20-1 and TRBJ1-6, with D perhaps matching TRBD1 (5 bases). There are 13 residues in the CDR3. Germline V lookup: CDR1 DFQATT, CDR2 SNEGSKA (reference sequence). V lost 6 bases and J 9 bases, leaving 15 bases between the germline ends. CDR3 sequence: CSARTAQGSPLHF. The CDR3, as DNA: TGCAGTGCCAGGACCGCCCAGGGTTCACCCCTCCACTTT.

This chain connects TRBV7-2 to TRBJ2-7; 16 bases line up with TRBD2. Germline loops: CDR1 SGHTA, CDR2 FQGNSA. Trimming cost V 5 bases and J 2 bases; bases outside gene matches: 12. CDR3 length equals 19 residues. For the CDR3, the DNA is TGTGCCAGCAGCACCCGGGGACTAGCGGGAGGGTATATTCCCTACGAGCAGTACTTC. Residues: CASSTRGLAGGYIPYEQYF.

V gene TRBV4-1 combines with J gene TRBJ2-1, with TRBD2 matching over 11 bases. CDR1 and CDR2 from the germline V gene are MGHRA and YSYEKL. The CDR3 loop spans 16 amino acids. The V gene end was trimmed by 3 bases and the J gene end by 7 bases; junction bases not matched to a gene: 8. This CDR3 is CASSHRPGLAANEQFF. The DNA for the CDR3 is TGCGCCAGCAGCCATCGACCGGGACTAGCGGCAAATGAGCAGTTCTTC.

This chain links TRBV12-3 or TRBV12-4 with TRBJ2-1; TRBD1 matches at 12 bases. The CDR3 runs to 14 residues. Losses at the gene ends were 5 bases for V and 9 bases for J; bases not matched to a gene: 5. CDR3 nucleotide sequence: TGTGCCAGCAGTCCCCGGGACAGGGGGCCTGAGCAGTTCTTC. Amino acid sequence: CASSPRDRGPEQFF.

The V call is TRBV12-3 or TRBV12-4, the J call TRBJ1-5, with a tentative D call TRBD1 (6 bases). The CDR3 extends over 16 amino acids. The ends were cut back, 5 bases at V and 7 bases at J, with 21 bases in the middle. The CDR3 region is CASSLGGTFGGQPQHF. For the CDR3, the DNA is TGTGCCAGCAGTCTAGGCGGGACATTTGGGGGGCAGCCCCAGCATTTT.

The genes are TRBV6-1 and TRBJ2-5; D uncertain. Trimming left V 1 base short and J 5 bases short, with 11 bases between. CDR1 MNHNS and CDR2 SASEGT come from the germline V gene. The length of the CDR3 is 14 residues. DNA of the CDR3: TGTGCCAGCAGTGAAGGGGTAGCCGTCGAGACCCAGTACTTC. Translation: CASSEGVAVETQYF.

The chain recombines TRBV5-6 with TRBJ2-6, with a tentative D call TRBD1 (6 bases). The CDR3 has 18 residues. V was clipped by 0 bases and J by 0 bases, with 13 bases between them. CDR1 is SGHDT, CDR2 YYEEEE, per germline. Here the CDR3 DNA reads TGTGCCAGCAGCTTGGCCGGGACACCCTACTCTGGGGCCAACGTCCTGACTTTC. It encodes CASSLAGTPYSGANVLTF.

V usage is TRBV12-3 or TRBV12-4 and J usage is TRBJ2-5, with TRBD2 matching 10 bases. The end of the DNA aligns better with TRBJ2-7, so the J call may be wrong. The CDR3 sequence is 17 residues long. The CDR3 nucleotides are TGTGCCAGCAGTTCCTCCCCGCTAGCGGGAGAATTCGGCGAGCAGTACTTC. Translation: CASSSSPLAGEFGEQYF.

Ten or more counts support this clonotype. This chain joins TRBV15 and TRBJ2-5, with 7 bases that match TRBD1. V shed 1 base and J 4 bases; nucleotides not matched to a gene: 6. Germline lookup yields CDR1 LNHNV and CDR2 YYDKDF (reference sequence). The CDR3 runs 15 residues. In DNA, the CDR3 is TGTGCCACCAGCAGAGCGGGGACAGCAGGAGAGACCCAGTACTTC. It encodes CATSRAGTAGETQYF.

The chain links TRBV7-8 to TRBJ2-3; D is undetermined. The CDR3 length is 12 residues. The V and J ends lost 2 bases and 8 bases respectively, with 8 bases between them. CDR1 is SGHVS, CDR2 FQNEAQ, per germline. The DNA of the CDR3 is TGTGCCAGCAGCTTAACCCCTGGTACGCAGTATTTT. The encoded protein is CASSLTPGTQYF.

This chain links TRBV10-2 with TRBJ1-2; D not resolved. The CDR3 contains 13 residues. From germline, CDR1 is WSHSY and CDR2 SAAADI. Between the trimmed V and J ends, which lost 6 bases and 1 base, there was a span of 9 bases. DNA for the CDR3: TGCGCCAGCAGCCGGGAGAATAACTATGGCTACACCTTC. It encodes CASSRENNYGYTF.

CDR3 nucleotides: TGTGCCAGCAGTTTACAGGAGAACGCCTACAATGAGCAGTTCTTC. This encodes CASSLQENAYNEQFF. The rearrangement uses TRBV27 and TRBJ2-1; D not resolved. Trimming pared 2 bases from V and 2 bases from J, leaving 10 bases between. Germline loops: CDR1 MNHEY, CDR2 SMNVEV (reference sequence). CDR3 length: 15 amino acids.

This clonotype came up a few times. The V gene is TRBV6-2 or TRBV6-3, the J gene TRBJ1-1, with D possibly TRBD1 on 6 matching bases. The V gene lost 6 bases and the J gene lost 4 bases, with 12 bases spanning the gap. From germline, CDR1 is MNHEY and CDR2 SVGEGT. The CDR3 length is 13 residues. CDR3 DNA: TGTGCCAGCAGACTCCGGACAGTCACTGAAGCTTTCTTT. As protein: CASRLRTVTEAFF.